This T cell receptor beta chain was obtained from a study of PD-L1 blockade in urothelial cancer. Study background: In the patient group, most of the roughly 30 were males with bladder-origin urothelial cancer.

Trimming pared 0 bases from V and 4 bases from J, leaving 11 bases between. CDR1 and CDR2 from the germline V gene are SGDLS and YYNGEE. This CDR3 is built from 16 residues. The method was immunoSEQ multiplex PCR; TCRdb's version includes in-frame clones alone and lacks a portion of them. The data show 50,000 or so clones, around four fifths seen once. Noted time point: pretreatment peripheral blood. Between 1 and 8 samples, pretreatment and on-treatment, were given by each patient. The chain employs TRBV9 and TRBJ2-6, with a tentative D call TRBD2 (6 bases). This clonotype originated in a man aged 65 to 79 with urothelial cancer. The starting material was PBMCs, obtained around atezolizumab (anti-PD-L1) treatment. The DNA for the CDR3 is TGTGCCAGCAGCGTAGGGGGCGGGGCAGGGGCCAACGTCCTGACTTTC. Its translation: CASSVGGGAGANVLTF.